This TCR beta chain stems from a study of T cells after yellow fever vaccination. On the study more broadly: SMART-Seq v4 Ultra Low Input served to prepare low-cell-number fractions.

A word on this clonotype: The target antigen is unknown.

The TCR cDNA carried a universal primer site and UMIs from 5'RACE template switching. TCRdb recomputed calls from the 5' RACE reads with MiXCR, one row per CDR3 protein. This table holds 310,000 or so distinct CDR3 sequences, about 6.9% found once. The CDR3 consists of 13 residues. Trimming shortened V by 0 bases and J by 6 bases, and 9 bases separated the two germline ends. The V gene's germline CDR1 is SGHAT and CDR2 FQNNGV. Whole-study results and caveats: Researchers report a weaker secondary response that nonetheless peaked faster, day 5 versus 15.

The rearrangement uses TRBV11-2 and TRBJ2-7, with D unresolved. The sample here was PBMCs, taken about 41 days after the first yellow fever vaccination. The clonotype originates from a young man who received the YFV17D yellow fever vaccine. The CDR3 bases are TGTGCCAGCAGCTTAGAAGTTTTGGGCGAGCAGTACTTC. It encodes CASSLEVLGEQYF.